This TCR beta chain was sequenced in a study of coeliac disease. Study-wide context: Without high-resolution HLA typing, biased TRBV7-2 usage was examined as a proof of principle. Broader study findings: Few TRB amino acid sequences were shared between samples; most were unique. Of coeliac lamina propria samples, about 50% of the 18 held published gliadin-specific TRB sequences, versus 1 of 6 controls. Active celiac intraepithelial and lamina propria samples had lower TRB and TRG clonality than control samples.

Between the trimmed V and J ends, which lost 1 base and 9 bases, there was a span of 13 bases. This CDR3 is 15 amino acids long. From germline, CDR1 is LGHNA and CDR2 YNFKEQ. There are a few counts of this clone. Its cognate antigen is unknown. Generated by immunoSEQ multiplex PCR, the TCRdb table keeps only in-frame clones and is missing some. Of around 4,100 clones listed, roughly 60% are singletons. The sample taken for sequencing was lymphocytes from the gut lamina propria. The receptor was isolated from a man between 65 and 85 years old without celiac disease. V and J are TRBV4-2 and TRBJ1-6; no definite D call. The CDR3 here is CASSQVLAGFSPLHF. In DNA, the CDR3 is TGTGCCAGCAGCCAAGTTTTGGCGGGGTTTTCACCCCTCCACTTT.